What follows are 16 T cell receptor beta chains derived from one specimen sequenced in a study of CD8+ T cells in alopecia areata. cDNA prepared by RNA extraction and subsequent reverse transcription served as the template for sequencing. Sequenced by immunoSEQ multiplex PCR; TCRdb stores in-frame clones only, minus some. The sample shows about 110,000 clones, approximately 60% of them seen only once. Sequencing was carried out using CD8+ T cells sorted from blood. These receptor sequences come from a human donor in good health.

This clone occurred a few times. The chain combines TRBV29-1 with TRBJ2-7, with a tentative D call TRBD2 (5 bases). Between the trimmed V and J ends, which lost 2 bases and 5 bases, there was a span of 19 bases. The CDR3 totals 15 residues. The germline CDR1 and CDR2 sequences are SQVTM and ANQGSEA. The CDR3 nucleotides are TGCAGCGTTGAATCGGTCAGCGGCTCGGGAAACGAGCAGTACTTC. As protein: CSVESVSGSGNEQYF.

This chain joins TRBV7-9 and TRBJ2-3, with D possibly TRBD1 on 7 matching bases. This CDR3 comprises 15 residues. The V gene's germline CDR1 is SEHNR and CDR2 FQNEAQ (reference sequence). V was trimmed by 6 bases and J by 0 bases, leaving 13 bases between them. The CDR3 protein is CASRGGTDSTDTQYF. The CDR3 DNA reads as TGTGCCAGCAGAGGAGGGACAGATAGCACAGATACGCAGTATTTT.

The V and J genes are TRBV13 and TRBJ1-2, with 9 positions matching TRBD1. From germline, CDR1 is PRHDT and CDR2 FYEKMQ (reference sequence). The CDR3 extends over 15 amino acids. V dropped 3 bases and J dropped 6; count of bases not matched to a gene: 8. CDR3 amino acids: CASSLPGQGGHGYTF. The CDR3 bases are TGTGCCAGCAGCTTGCCGGGACAGGGAGGTCATGGCTACACCTTC.

This clone was observed a few times. The genes are TRBV5-1 and TRBJ2-4; D gene uncertain. CDR1 and CDR2 (germline): SGHRS, YFSETQ. The CDR3 is 14 amino acids. V was pared by 0 bases and J by 7 bases, with 11 bases between. CDR3: CASSLVSLFNIQYF. The DNA of the CDR3 is TGCGCCAGCAGCTTGGTATCGCTCTTCAACATTCAGTACTTC.

V is TRBV5-4 and J is TRBJ1-6; D is ambiguous. This CDR3 is 14 amino acids long. Between the trimmed V and J ends, which lost 4 bases and 5 bases, there was a span of 10 bases. Per germline, CDR1 SGHNT and CDR2 YYREEE (reference sequence). The CDR3 spells CASSAALDNSPLHF. The CDR3 nucleotides read TGTGCCAGCAGCGCGGCCCTAGATAATTCACCCCTCCACTTT.

The rearrangement links TRBV19 to TRBJ2-1, with 12 bases matching TRBD2. The germline V gene encodes CDR1 LNHDA and CDR2 SQIVND (reference sequence). The V segment lost 5 bases and the J segment 2 bases; nucleotides outside the gene matches: 1. The CDR3 contains 15 residues. The CDR3 region has the DNA TGTGCCAGTAGTCTAGCGGGGGGGCCCTACAATGAGCAGTTCTTC. This encodes CASSLAGGPYNEQFF.

This clone was detected a few times. This chain connects TRBV30 to TRBJ1-1; 7 bases are shared with TRBD1. J lost 3 bases, V lost 2 bases, and 0 bases had no gene match. In germline, CDR1 is GTSNPN, CDR2 SVGIG (reference sequence). CDR3 length equals 12 residues. CDR3 bases: TGTGCCTGGAGTACAGGGGACACTGAAGCTTTCTTT. Translating it yields CAWSTGDTEAFF. Full variable domain (outside the CDR3, taken from reference TRBV30 and TRBJ1-1): SQTIHQWPATLVQPVGSPLSLECTVEGTSNPNLYWYRQAAGRGLQLLFYSVGIGQISSEVPQNLSASRPQDRQFILSSKKLLLSDSGFYLCAWSTGDTEAFFGQGTRLTVV.

V gene TRBV5-1 combines with J gene TRBJ1-2; D gene ambiguous. This CDR3 region has 14 residues. The V end lost 2 bases, the J end lost 7 bases, and 15 bases lay between the germline ends. In germline, CDR1 is SGHRS, CDR2 YFSETQ. The CDR3, as DNA: TGCGCCAGCAGCTTCTTCAGTGCCAGACGTGGCTACACCTTC. This sequence encodes CASSFFSARRGYTF.

V is TRBV30 and J is TRBJ2-5; D remains unclear. Between the trimmed V and J ends, which lost 0 bases and 2 bases, there was a span of 13 bases. Germline CDR1 reads GTSNPN; CDR2 reads SVGIG (reference sequence). This CDR3 region has 15 residues. CDR3 coding DNA: TGTGCCTGGAGTGTGATGAGCATGGGACAAGAGACCCAGTACTTC. Protein sequence: CAWSVMSMGQETQYF.

In its sample, this clone was seen a few times. The J gene is TRBJ2-7, the V gene TRBV7-6; D is uncertain. The CDR3 has 16 amino acids. Between the trimmed V and J ends, which lost 2 bases and 2 bases, there was a span of 16 bases. CDR1 is SGHVS, CDR2 FNYEAQ, per germline. CDR3 region: CASSLSPYRRPYEQYF. CDR3 bases: TGTGCCAGCAGCTTAAGCCCATATCGCCGGCCCTACGAGCAGTACTTC.

This chain links TRBV28 with TRBJ2-2; D is undetermined. The CDR3 is 13 amino acids. The V and J ends lost 6 bases and 4 bases respectively, with 9 bases between them. CDR1 and CDR2 from the germline V gene are MDHEN and SYDVKM. The CDR3 is CASSPGPTGELFF. In DNA, the CDR3 is TGTGCCAGCAGCCCCGGCCCCACCGGGGAGCTGTTTTTT.

The V gene is TRBV29-1, the J gene TRBJ1-1; 7 nucleotides align to TRBD1. J gave up 4 bases and V 1 base, and 6 bases lay outside the gene matches. From germline, CDR1 is SQVTM and CDR2 ANQGSEA. The CDR3 extends over 14 amino acids. The CDR3 bases are TGCAGCGTTGAAGGGGACAGAGCCGGCACTGAAGCTTTCTTT. Protein: CSVEGDRAGTEAFF.

The J gene is TRBJ1-2, the V gene TRBV9; 8 bases are a match to TRBD1. CDR3 size: 17 residues. Trimming cost V 4 bases and J 7 bases; bases outside gene matches: 18. Germline CDR1 reads SGDLS; CDR2 reads YYNGEE. CDR3 region: CASSQEFTGQGARGYTF. In nucleotides, the CDR3 is TGTGCCAGCAGCCAGGAATTTACAGGGCAGGGGGCCCGTGGCTACACCTTC.

The chain joins TRBV4-2 to TRBJ1-2, with 9 bases aligning to TRBD1. The CDR3 contains 15 residues. Germline-derived CDR1 and CDR2 are LGHNA and YNFKEQ. The junction had 3 bases not matched to a gene; V was cut back by 0 bases and J by 4 bases. This chain's CDR3 is CASSQETTGGYGYTF. CDR3 DNA sequence: TGTGCCAGCAGCCAAGAGACGACAGGGGGCTATGGCTACACCTTC.

J is TRBJ1-1 and V is TRBV2; tentative D call: TRBD1 (6 bases). The ends were cut back, 5 bases at V and 0 bases at J, with 10 bases in the middle. The CDR3 runs 14 residues. CDR1 is SNHLY and CDR2 is FYNNEI in the germline V gene. For the CDR3, the DNA is TGTGCCAGCAGTCCGGACAGTATGAACACTGAAGCTTTCTTT. This codes for CASSPDSMNTEAFF.

This clone is labeled as medium-sized (0.01 to 0.1%). The chain employs TRBV14 and TRBJ2-4, with 9 bases lining up with TRBD1. This CDR3 comprises 16 residues. V was pared by 5 bases and J by 0 bases, with 5 bases of the junction left unmatched. Germline loops: CDR1 SGHDN, CDR2 FVKESK. This CDR3 reads CASSKGQGKAKNIQYF. CDR3 bases: TGTGCCAGCAGCAAGGGACAGGGTAAAGCCAAAAACATTCAGTACTTC.